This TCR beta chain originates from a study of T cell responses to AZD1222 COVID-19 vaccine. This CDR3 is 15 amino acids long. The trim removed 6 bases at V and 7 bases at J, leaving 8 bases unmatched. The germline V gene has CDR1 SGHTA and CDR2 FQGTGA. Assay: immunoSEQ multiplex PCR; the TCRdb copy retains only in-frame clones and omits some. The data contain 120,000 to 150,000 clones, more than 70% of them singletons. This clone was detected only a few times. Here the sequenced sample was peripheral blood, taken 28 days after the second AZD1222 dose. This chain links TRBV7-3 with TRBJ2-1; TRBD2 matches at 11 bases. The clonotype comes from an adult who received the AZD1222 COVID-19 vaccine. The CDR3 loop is CASSSDLAGGNEQFF. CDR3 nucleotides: TGTGCCAGCAGTTCAGACCTAGCGGGGGGTAATGAGCAGTTCTTC.